This T cell receptor beta chain was documented in a study of graft-versus-host responses after intestinal transplantation. The germline V gene has CDR1 MNHEY and CDR2 SMNVEV (reference sequence). After removal of 4 bases from V and 4 bases from J, the junction contained 5 bases not matched to a gene. This CDR3 comprises 15 residues. Each mixed lymphocyte reaction held some 200,000 CFSE-labeled responders and some 200,000 irradiated violet-dye-labeled stimulators. Using immunoSEQ multiplex PCR, the repertoire was profiled, and TCRdb retains in-frame clones only, with some absent. The sample has under 20,000 clones; about 38% are singletons. This clone is medium-sized.

The receptor's source is a human patient who received an intestinal transplant. The chain uses TRBV27 and TRBJ2-1; 9 bases map to TRBD2. The starting material was alloreactive CD8+ T cells from a mixed lymphocyte reaction culture, obtained before intestinal transplant. Sample subset: CFSE-low proliferating T cells sorted from approximately 6-day pre-transplant mixed lymphocyte reaction (GvH or HvG direction). CDR3 nucleotide sequence: TGTGCCAGCAGTTCCCCGGCGGGAGGGTACAATGAGCAGTTCTTC. This sequence encodes CASSSPAGGYNEQFF.